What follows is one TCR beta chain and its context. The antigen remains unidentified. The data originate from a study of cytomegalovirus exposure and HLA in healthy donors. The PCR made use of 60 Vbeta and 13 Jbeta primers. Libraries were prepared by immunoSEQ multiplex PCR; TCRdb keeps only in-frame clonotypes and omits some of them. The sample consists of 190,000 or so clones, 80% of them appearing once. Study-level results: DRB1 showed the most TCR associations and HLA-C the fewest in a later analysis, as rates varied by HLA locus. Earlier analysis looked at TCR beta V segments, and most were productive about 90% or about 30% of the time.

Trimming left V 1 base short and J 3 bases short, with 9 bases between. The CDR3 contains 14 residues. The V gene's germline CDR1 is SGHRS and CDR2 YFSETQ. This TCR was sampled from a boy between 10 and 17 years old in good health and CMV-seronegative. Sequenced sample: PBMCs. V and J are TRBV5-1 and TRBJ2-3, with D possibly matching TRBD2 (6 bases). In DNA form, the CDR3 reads TGCGCCAGCAGCTTGTACGGGGGTACAGATACGCAGTATTTT. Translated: CASSLYGGTDTQYF.